This T cell receptor beta chain emerged from a study of CD8 T cells in Susac syndrome. Points from the study as a whole: That the number of individuals in its TCR sequencing and HLA analysis was relatively small was acknowledged by the study.

When the RNA was reverse transcribed, random hexamers were used with an input of roughly 0.5 to 1 ug. The method of amplification for TCR beta CDR3 was immunoSEQ multiplex PCR, covering 54 Vbeta and 13 Jbeta. TCRdb processed the immunoSEQ multiplex PCR reads anew with MiXCR; each CDR3 protein has one entry. Of around 180,000 distinct CDR3 sequences in the sample, approximately 96% were seen once. From blood CD8+ and CD4+ T cells, the TCR beta chain was sequenced. The patients who served as multiple sclerosis controls were treatment-naive and had stable or active relapsing-remitting disease that fulfilled the revised McDonald criteria. V shed 5 bases and J 2 bases; nucleotides not matched to a gene: 6. The CDR3 spans 14 residues. Germline V lookup: CDR1 SGHRS, CDR2 YFSETQ. Only one count was recorded for this clonotype. Antigen unknown.

Sequencing was carried out using CD4+ T cells from PBMCs. This clonotype originated in a human donor with multiple sclerosis. This chain connects TRBV5-1 to TRBJ2-5, with TRBD1 identical over 7 bases. CDR3 DNA sequence: TGCGCCAGCAGGACAGGGCTTGGGCAAGAGACCCAGTACTTC. Translating it yields CASRTGLGQETQYF.